A single sample gave rise to the 13 T cell receptor beta chains below, sequenced in a study of CD8+ T cells in alopecia areata. Treatment described: oral pan-JAK inhibitor, 5-10 mg twice daily. RNA extraction was followed by reverse transcription into cDNA, which acted as the sequencing template. Method: immunoSEQ multiplex PCR; TCRdb's copy keeps in-frame clones and lacks some. The sample has about 190,000 clones, 45% to 65% seen once. The source material was CD4+ T cells sorted from blood, sampled at week 4, from a patient treated with tofacitinib. Receptors originate from a human donor with alopecia areata.

This clone has a handful of counts. This sequence joins TRBV29-1 and TRBJ2-3, with D maybe TRBD1 (5 bases). Germline CDR1 and CDR2: SQVTM and ANQGSEA. Trimming shortened V by 0 bases and J by 1 base, and 8 bases separated the two germline ends. The CDR3 loop spans 14 amino acids. The CDR3 loop reads CSVEDGARTDTQYF. The CDR3 DNA reads as TGCAGCGTTGAAGATGGGGCTCGCACAGATACGCAGTATTTT.

The chain uses TRBV29-1 and TRBJ2-3, with 8 bases matching TRBD2. The germline CDR1 and CDR2 sequences are SQVTM and ANQGSEA. V shed 4 bases, J shed 0 bases, and the junction held 6 bases outside the gene matches. The CDR3 length is 15 residues. The CDR3 loop is CSVVGGRQSTDTQYF. The CDR3 nucleotides are TGCAGCGTTGTGGGCGGGAGGCAAAGCACAGATACGCAGTATTTT.

This clone was found a few times. Other nucleotide sequences from this sample produce the same CDR3. The rearrangement uses TRBV27 and TRBJ1-1; TRBD1 is a possible D gene (5 bases). Trimming shortened V by 4 bases and J by 0 bases, and 9 bases separated the two germline ends. The length of the CDR3 is 14 residues. Germline V gene sequence: CDR1 MNHEY, CDR2 SMNVEV (reference sequence). The CDR3 sequence: CASSSRELNTEAFF. CDR3 nucleotides: TGTGCCAGCAGTTCCAGGGAATTGAACACTGAAGCTTTCTTT.

This clone came up a few times. This rearrangement joins TRBV10-3 to TRBJ2-3; 7 bases are shared with TRBD2. Trimming took 2 bases from V and 2 from J; bases not matched to a gene: 7. CDR1 and CDR2 (germline): ENHRY, SYGVKD. The CDR3 extends over 16 amino acids. As DNA, the CDR3 is TGTGCCATCAGTGAGGGGACGGGAGGTTACACAGATACGCAGTATTTT. Translating it yields CAISEGTGGYTDTQYF.

This clone was counted only a few times. The chain carries TRBV29-1 and TRBJ2-4, with 9 positions matching TRBD2. With 7 bases clipped from V and 8 bases from J, the junction kept 12 bases outside the gene matches. CDR1 SQVTM and CDR2 ANQGSEA come from the germline V gene. The CDR3 sequence is 14 residues long. CDR3 DNA: TGCAGCGCCCGGGGGCTAGCGGGAAAGGACATTCAGTACTTC. Translating gives CSARGLAGKDIQYF.

The chain is built from TRBV7-3 and TRBJ2-5, with 8 bases identical to TRBD2. V was clipped by 6 bases and J by 11 bases; unmatched bases: 14. CDR1 SGHTA and CDR2 FQGTGA come from the germline V gene. The CDR3 consists of 14 residues. The CDR3 sequence: CASSIGPGGPQQYF. For the CDR3, the DNA is TGTGCCAGCAGTATAGGGCCGGGAGGGCCCCAACAGTACTTC.

This clone was detected only a few times. The V gene is TRBV30, the J gene TRBJ1-2; no clear D gene. CDR3 length equals 11 residues. Looked up from germline, CDR1 is GTSNPN and CDR2 is SVGIG (reference sequence). Trimming removed 7 bases from V and 5 bases from J, with 11 bases in between. The CDR3 DNA reads TGTGCCTCCGGGCAGCGTTATGGCTACACCTTC. It translates to CASGQRYGYTF.

This clone has only one observation. The chain employs TRBV5-6 and TRBJ2-6; D gene uncertain. This CDR3 comprises 14 residues. With 4 bases removed from V and 0 bases from J, the gap between germline ends came to 5 bases. Germline lookup yields CDR1 SGHDT and CDR2 YYEEEE. CDR3 sequence: CASSASSGANVLTF. The CDR3 DNA is TGTGCCAGCAGCGCGAGCTCTGGGGCCAACGTCCTGACTTTC.

The chain carries TRBV15 and TRBJ1-2, with 9 bases matching TRBD1. J gave up 6 bases and V 0 bases, and 14 bases lay outside the gene matches. The CDR3 extends over 18 amino acids. The germline CDR1 and CDR2 sequences are LNHNV and YYDKDF (reference sequence). The CDR3 nucleotides read TGTGCCACCAGCAGAGATGTAATCGCGACAGGGGGAGAGGATGGCTACACCTTC. Its protein is CATSRDVIATGGEDGYTF.

CDR3 protein: CASSAGRGVYGYTF. Written as DNA, the CDR3 is TGTGCCAGCAGCGCAGGAAGGGGGGTCTATGGCTACACCTTC. The chain recombines TRBV9 with TRBJ1-2; D is perhaps TRBD1 (6 bases). With 3 bases removed from V and 4 bases from J, the gap between germline ends came to 13 bases. The germline V gene encodes CDR1 SGDLS and CDR2 YYNGEE. There are 14 residues in the CDR3.

The V and J genes are TRBV4-2 and TRBJ2-3; 7 bases map to TRBD1. Trimming at V came to 3 bases and at J to 4 bases, leaving 13 bases not matched to a gene. The CDR3 extends over 17 amino acids. The germline V gene has CDR1 LGHNA and CDR2 YNFKEQ. CDR3 sequence (DNA): TGTGCCAGCAGCCAGGGTGAGGGGGCGTCGGGCCCAGATACGCAGTATTTT. Its translation is CASSQGEGASGPDTQYF.

This clone was observed a few times. This chain joins TRBV7-2 and TRBJ2-5; TRBD2 might be the D (5 bases). The V and J ends lost 2 bases and 9 bases respectively, with 16 bases between them. CDR3 length equals 14 residues. The germline CDR1 and CDR2 sequences are SGHTA and FQGNSA. The CDR3 nucleotides read TGTGCCAGCAGCTTATGGTCCCGAGGGCAGGCCCAGTACTTC. Translated, it gives CASSLWSRGQAQYF. Drawing the rest from reference TRBV7-2 and TRBJ2-5, the complete variable domain is GAGVSQSPSNKVTEKGKDVELRCDPISGHTALYWYRQSLGQGLEFLIYFQGNSAPDKSGLPSDRFSAERTGGSVSTLTIQRTQQEDSAVYLCASSLWSRGQAQYFGPGTRLLVL.

V is TRBV7-2 and J is TRBJ1-2, with 10 bases identical to TRBD1. Losses at the gene ends were 5 bases for V and 7 bases for J; bases not matched to a gene: 10. CDR3 size: 15 residues. Germline assignment: CDR1 SGHTA and CDR2 FQGNSA. DNA for the CDR3: TGTGCCAGCAGCCCCGGGACAGGGGTTTGGAGTGGCTACACCTTC. Its translation is CASSPGTGVWSGYTF. Supplemented by reference TRBV7-2 and TRBJ1-2, the full variable domain reads GAGVSQSPSNKVTEKGKDVELRCDPISGHTALYWYRQSLGQGLEFLIYFQGNSAPDKSGLPSDRFSAERTGGSVSTLTIQRTQQEDSAVYLCASSPGTGVWSGYTFGSGTRLTVV.